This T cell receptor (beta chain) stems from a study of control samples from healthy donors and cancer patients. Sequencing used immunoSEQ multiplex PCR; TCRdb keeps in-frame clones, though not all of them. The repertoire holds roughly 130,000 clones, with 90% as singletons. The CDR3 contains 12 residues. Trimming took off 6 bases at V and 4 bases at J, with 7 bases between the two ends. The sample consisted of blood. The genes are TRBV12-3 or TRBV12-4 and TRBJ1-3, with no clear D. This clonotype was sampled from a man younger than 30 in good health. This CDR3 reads CASSRQGNTIYF. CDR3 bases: TGTGCCAGCAGCCGACAAGGAAACACCATATATTTT.